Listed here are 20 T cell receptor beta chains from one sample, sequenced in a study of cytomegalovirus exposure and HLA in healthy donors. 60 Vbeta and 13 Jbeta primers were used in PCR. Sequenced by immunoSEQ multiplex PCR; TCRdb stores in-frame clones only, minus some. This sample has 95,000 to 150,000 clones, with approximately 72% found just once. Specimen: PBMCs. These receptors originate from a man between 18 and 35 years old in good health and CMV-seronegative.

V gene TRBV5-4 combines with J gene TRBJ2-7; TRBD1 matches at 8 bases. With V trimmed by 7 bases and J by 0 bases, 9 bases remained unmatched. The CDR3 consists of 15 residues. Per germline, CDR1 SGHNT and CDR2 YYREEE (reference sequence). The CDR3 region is CASGHRDRSSYEQYF. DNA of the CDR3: TGTGCCAGCGGACACCGGGACAGGAGCTCCTACGAGCAGTACTTC.

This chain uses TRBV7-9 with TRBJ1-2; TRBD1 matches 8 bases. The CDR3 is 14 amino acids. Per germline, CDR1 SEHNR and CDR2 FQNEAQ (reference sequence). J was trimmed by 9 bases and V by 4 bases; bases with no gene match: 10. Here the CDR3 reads CASSSGGNFKSYTF. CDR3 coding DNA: TGTGCCAGCAGCTCAGGGGGCAATTTTAAAAGCTACACCTTC.

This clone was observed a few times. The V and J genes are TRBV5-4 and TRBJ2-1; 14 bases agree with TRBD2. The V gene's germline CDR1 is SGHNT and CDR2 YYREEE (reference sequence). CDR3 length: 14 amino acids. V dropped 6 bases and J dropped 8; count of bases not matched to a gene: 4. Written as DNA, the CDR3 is TGTGCCAGCAAGGGGACTAGCGGGAGCTATGAGCAGTTCTTC. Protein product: CASKGTSGSYEQFF.

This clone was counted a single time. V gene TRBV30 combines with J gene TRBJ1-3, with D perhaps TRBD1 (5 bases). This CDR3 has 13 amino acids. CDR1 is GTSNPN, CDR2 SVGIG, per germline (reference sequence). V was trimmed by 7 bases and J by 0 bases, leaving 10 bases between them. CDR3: CAFKGLSGNTIYF. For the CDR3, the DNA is TGTGCCTTTAAGGGGCTCTCTGGAAACACCATATATTTT.

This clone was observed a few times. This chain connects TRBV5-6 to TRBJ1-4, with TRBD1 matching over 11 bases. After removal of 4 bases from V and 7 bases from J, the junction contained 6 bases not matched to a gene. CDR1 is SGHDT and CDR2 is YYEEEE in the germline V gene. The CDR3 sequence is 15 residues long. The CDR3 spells CASSVPGQGGEKLFF. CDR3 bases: TGTGCCAGCAGCGTGCCGGGACAGGGGGGTGAAAAACTGTTTTTT.

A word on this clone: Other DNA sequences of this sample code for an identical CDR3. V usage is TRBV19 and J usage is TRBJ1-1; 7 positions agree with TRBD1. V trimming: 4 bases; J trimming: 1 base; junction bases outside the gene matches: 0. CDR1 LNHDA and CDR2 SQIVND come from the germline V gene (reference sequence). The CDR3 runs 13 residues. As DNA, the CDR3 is TGTGCCAGTAGTAGACAGGGGAACACTGAAGCTTTCTTT. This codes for CASSRQGNTEAFF.

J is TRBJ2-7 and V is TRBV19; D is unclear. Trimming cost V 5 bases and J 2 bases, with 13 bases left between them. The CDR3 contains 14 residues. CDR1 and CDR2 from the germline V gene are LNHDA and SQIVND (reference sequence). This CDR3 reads CASSPHQYTYEQYF. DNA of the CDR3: TGTGCCAGTAGTCCTCACCAGTATACCTACGAGCAGTACTTC.

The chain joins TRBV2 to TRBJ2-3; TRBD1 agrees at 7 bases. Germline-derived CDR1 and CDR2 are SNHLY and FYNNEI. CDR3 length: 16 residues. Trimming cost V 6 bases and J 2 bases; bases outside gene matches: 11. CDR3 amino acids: CASSILRGQTTDTQYF. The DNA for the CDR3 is TGTGCCAGCAGCATCCTTCGGGGACAGACCACAGATACGCAGTATTTT.

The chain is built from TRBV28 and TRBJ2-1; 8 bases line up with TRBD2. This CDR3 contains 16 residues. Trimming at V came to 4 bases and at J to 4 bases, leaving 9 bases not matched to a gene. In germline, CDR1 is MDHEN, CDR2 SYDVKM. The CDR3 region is CASSSQQGTRYNEQFF. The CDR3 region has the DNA TGTGCCAGCAGTTCCCAGCAGGGGACTAGGTACAATGAGCAGTTCTTC.

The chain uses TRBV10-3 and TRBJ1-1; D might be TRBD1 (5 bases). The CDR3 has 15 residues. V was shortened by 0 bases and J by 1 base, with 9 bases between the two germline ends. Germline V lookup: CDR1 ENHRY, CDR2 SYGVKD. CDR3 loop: CAISESRTSNTEAFF. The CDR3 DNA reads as TGTGCCATCAGTGAGTCGAGGACATCGAACACTGAAGCTTTCTTT.

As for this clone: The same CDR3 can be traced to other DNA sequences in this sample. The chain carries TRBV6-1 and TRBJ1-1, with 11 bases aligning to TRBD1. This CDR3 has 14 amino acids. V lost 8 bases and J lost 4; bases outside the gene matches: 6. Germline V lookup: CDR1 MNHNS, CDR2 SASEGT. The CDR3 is CASGDRGGGTEAFF. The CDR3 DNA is TGTGCCAGCGGGGACAGGGGGGGAGGCACTGAAGCTTTCTTT.

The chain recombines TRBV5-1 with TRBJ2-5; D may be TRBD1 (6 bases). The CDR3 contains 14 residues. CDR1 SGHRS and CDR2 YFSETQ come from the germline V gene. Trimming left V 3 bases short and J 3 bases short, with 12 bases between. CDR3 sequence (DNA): TGCGCCAGCAGCTCAGGACAGCCGAAAGAGACCCAGTACTTC. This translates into CASSSGQPKETQYF.

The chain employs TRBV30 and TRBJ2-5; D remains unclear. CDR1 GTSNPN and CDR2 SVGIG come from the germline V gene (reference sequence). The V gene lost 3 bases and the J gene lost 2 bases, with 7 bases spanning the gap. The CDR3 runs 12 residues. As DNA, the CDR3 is TGTGCCTGGAGGGCGCGGCAAGAGACCCAGTACTTC. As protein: CAWRARQETQYF.

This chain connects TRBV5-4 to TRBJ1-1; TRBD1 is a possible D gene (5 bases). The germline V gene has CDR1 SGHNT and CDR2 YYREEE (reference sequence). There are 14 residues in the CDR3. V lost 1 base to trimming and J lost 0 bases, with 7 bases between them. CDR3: CASSLPGMNTEAFF. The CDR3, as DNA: TGTGCCAGCAGCTTGCCAGGGATGAACACTGAAGCTTTCTTT. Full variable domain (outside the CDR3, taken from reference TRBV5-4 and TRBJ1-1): ETGVTQSPTHLIKTRGQQVTLRCSSQSGHNTVSWYQQALGQGPQFIFQYYREEENGRGNFPPRFSGLQFPNYSSELNVNALELDDSALYLCASSLPGMNTEAFFGQGTRLTVV.

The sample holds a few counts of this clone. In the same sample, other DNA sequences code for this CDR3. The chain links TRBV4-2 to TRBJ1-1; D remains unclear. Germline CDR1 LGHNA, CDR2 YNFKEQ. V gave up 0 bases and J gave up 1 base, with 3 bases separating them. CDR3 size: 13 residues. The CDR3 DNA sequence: TGTGCCAGCAGCCAAGAGCGGAACACTGAAGCTTTCTTT. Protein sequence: CASSQERNTEAFF.

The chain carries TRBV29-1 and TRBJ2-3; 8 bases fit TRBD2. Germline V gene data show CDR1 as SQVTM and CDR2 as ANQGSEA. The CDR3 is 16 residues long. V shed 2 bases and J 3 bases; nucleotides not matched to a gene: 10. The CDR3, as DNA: TGCAGCGTTGAACACGAGCGCGGGGGGCTGACAGATACGCAGTATTTT. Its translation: CSVEHERGGLTDTQYF.

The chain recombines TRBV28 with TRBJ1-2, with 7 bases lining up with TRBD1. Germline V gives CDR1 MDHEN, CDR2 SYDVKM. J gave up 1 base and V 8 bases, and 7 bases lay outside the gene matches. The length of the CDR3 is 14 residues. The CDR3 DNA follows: TGTGCCAGCGGAGGGGGCCTATTTAACTATGGCTACACCTTC. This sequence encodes CASGGGLFNYGYTF.

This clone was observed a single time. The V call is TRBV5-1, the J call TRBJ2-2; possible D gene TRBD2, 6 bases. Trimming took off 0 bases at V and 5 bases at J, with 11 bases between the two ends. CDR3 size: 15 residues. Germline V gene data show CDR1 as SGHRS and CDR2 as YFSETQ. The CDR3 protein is CASSLVRGGTGELFF. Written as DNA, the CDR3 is TGCGCCAGCAGCTTGGTGCGGGGTGGAACCGGGGAGCTGTTTTTT. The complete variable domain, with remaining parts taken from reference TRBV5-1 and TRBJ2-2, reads KAGVTQTPRYLIKTRGQQVTLSCSPISGHRSVSWYQQTPGQGLQFLFEYFSETQRNKGNFPGRFSGRQFSNSRSEMNVSTLELGDSALYLCASSLVRGGTGELFFGEGSRLTVL.

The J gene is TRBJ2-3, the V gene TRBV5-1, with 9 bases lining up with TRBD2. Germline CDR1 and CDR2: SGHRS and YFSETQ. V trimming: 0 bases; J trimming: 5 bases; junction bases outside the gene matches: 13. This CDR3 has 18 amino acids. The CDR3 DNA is TGCGCCAGCAGCTTGGTCGCGGGGGGGCCGCTCATTGAAGATACGCAGTATTTT. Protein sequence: CASSLVAGGPLIEDTQYF.

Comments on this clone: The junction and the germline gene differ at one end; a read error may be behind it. CDR3 DNA: TGCCGCGTTGAGGGCTTGACAGGGGGCCGAGGGTTCCAGTACTTC. Amino acids: CRVEGLTGGRGFQYF. This chain uses TRBV29-1 with TRBJ2-5; TRBD1 agrees at 10 bases. The CDR3 runs to 15 residues. Germline CDR1 reads SQVTM; CDR2 reads ANQGSEA.